This T cell receptor (beta chain) stems from a study of T cell responses to AZD1222 COVID-19 vaccine. Study-level information: Analysis merged second doses at about 4 or about 12 weeks. Broader study findings: Repertoires were obtained solely post-peak T cell response. Donors were mostly white British, more females; clonal diversity possibly underestimated.

This clone was seen once. The target antigen is unknown. Assay used: immunoSEQ multiplex PCR; TCRdb lists only in-frame clones, some missing. The sample holds almost 65,000 clones, around 83% seen once. This CDR3 has 13 residues. Per the germline V gene, CDR1 is SGHNT and CDR2 is YYREEE (reference sequence). V was trimmed by 0 bases and J by 8 bases, leaving 11 bases between them. The specimen comprised peripheral blood, sampled on day 0 of AZD1222 vaccination. The chain is built from TRBV5-4 and TRBJ1-1, with D perhaps matching TRBD1 (5 bases). This receptor was taken from an adult in good health. The CDR3 region has the DNA TGTGCCAGCAGCTTGGGTTCAGGGCCCGAAGCTTTCTTT. Amino acids: CASSLGSGPEAFF.